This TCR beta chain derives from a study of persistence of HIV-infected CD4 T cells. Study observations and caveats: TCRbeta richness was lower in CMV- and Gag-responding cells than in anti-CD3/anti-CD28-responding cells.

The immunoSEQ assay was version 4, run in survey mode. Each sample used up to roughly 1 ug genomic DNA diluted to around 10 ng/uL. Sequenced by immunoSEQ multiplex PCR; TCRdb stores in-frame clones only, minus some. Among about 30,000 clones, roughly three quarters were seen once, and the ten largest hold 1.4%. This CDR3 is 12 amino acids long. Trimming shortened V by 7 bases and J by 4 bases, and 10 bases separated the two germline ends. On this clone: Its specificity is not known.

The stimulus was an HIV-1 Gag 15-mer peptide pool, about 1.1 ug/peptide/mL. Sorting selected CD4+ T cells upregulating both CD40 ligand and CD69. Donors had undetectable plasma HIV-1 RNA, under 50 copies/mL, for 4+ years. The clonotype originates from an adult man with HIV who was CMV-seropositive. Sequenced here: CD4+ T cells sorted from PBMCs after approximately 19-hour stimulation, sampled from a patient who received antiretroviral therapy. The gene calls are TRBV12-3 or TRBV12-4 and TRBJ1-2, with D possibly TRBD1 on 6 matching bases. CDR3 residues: CASTRTAYGYTF. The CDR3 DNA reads TGTGCCAGCACCAGGACAGCCTATGGCTACACCTTC.